The 31 T cell receptor beta chains in this list originate from one sample, sequenced in a study of blood T cell repertoires in COVID-19. Produced via immunoSEQ multiplex PCR; TCRdb's table is partial and in-frame only. The sample lists 150,000 or so clones; about 86% were seen once. Sequenced material: peripheral blood. These receptors all come from a young man with acute or convalescent COVID-19.

The V call is TRBV28, the J call TRBJ1-3; D might be TRBD1 (6 bases). CDR1 MDHEN and CDR2 SYDVKM come from the germline V gene. Between the trimmed V and J ends, which lost 2 bases and 7 bases, there was a span of 15 bases. This CDR3 spans 15 amino acids. The CDR3, as DNA: TGTGCCAGCAGTTTAACAAGGGGGTGGGGGAACACCATATATTTT. Its translation is CASSLTRGWGNTIYF.

The chain recombines TRBV5-1 with TRBJ2-7; possibly TRBD1 for D (5 bases). Germline-derived CDR1 and CDR2 are SGHRS and YFSETQ. The CDR3 length is 14 residues. Deletions cut 4 bases from V and 2 bases from J, with 13 bases between. The CDR3 protein is CASSPPTAPYEQYF. The CDR3 DNA reads as TGCGCCAGCAGCCCGCCGACAGCCCCCTACGAGCAGTACTTC.

The chain employs TRBV5-1 and TRBJ1-6, with 9 positions matching TRBD1. After removal of 5 bases from V and 9 bases from J, the junction contained 6 bases not matched to a gene. CDR1 and CDR2 from the germline V gene are SGHRS and YFSETQ. This CDR3 region has 14 residues. The CDR3 is CASSNDRGASPLHF. CDR3 coding DNA: TGCGCCAGCAGTAACGACAGGGGGGCTTCACCCCTCCACTTT.

V gene TRBV4-1 combines with J gene TRBJ2-2, with D unresolved. The CDR3 has 14 amino acids. Trimming left V 4 bases short and J 3 bases short, with 9 bases between. Looked up from germline, CDR1 is MGHRA and CDR2 is YSYEKL. Here the CDR3 DNA reads TGCGCCAGCAGCCCGATACAAGACACCGGGGAGCTGTTTTTT. Translated: CASSPIQDTGELFF.

The chain carries TRBV7-2 and TRBJ1-5, with a possible D match to TRBD1 (6 bases). Germline V CDR1 and CDR2: SGHTA, FQGNSA. The CDR3 is 16 amino acids. The germline V and J ends were trimmed by 7 bases and 2 bases, with 18 bases remaining between them. The CDR3 region is CASNQRGGSGNQPQHF. The CDR3 DNA sequence: TGTGCCAGCAACCAGAGGGGGGGATCGGGCAATCAGCCCCAGCATTTT.

The gene calls are TRBV7-9 and TRBJ1-1, with D perhaps matching TRBD1 (5 bases). Germline V gene lookup returns CDR1 SEHNR and CDR2 FQNEAQ (reference sequence). V lost 0 bases and J 1 base, leaving 15 bases between the germline ends. This CDR3 contains 17 residues. The CDR3 DNA reads TGTGCCAGCAGCTTAGCGGGCCAGGGCTTGGGGAACACTGAAGCTTTCTTT. Its translation is CASSLAGQGLGNTEAFF.

Details on this clone: A junction boundary mismatches the germline segment, possibly from a read error. The CDR3, as DNA: TGTGCCTGGACCGCAACCAGGGAACTAAAGTTC. Protein sequence: CAWTATRELKF. J is TRBJ1-2 and V is TRBV30, with TRBD1 as a possible D gene (5 bases). Per the germline V gene, CDR1 is GTSNPN and CDR2 is SVGIG (reference sequence). CDR3 length: 11 residues.

This rearrangement joins TRBV19 to TRBJ1-5, with D maybe TRBD1 (6 bases). V lost 3 bases and J lost 4, with 19 bases in between. Germline CDR1 and CDR2: LNHDA and SQIVND (reference sequence). The CDR3 loop spans 17 amino acids. CDR3 nucleotides: TGTGCCAGTAGTATCGATACTATGGGACAATTGAATCAGCCCCAGCATTTT. This sequence encodes CASSIDTMGQLNQPQHF.

The V gene is TRBV7-9, the J gene TRBJ2-1; 8 bases agree with TRBD2. Germline CDR1 and CDR2: SEHNR and FQNEAQ (reference sequence). The CDR3 loop spans 15 amino acids. Germline trimming cut 0 bases from V and 9 bases from J; bases unmatched to any gene: 7. The CDR3 here is CASSLAGGGQGEQFF. The CDR3 DNA reads TGTGCCAGCAGCTTAGCGGGCGGGGGGCAAGGTGAGCAGTTCTTC.

The chain uses TRBV6-5 and TRBJ2-1; possibly TRBD1 for D (5 bases). The CDR3 sequence is 12 residues long. Germline V gives CDR1 MNHEY, CDR2 SVGAGI. With 4 bases removed from V and 13 bases from J, the gap between germline ends came to 14 bases. CDR3 in amino acids: CASSSRYRTQFF. For the CDR3, the DNA is TGTGCCAGCAGTTCCCGTTACAGGACCCAGTTCTTC.

The count of this clone is one. The chain links TRBV15 to TRBJ2-1; 7 bases agree with TRBD1. Unmatched junction bases numbered 3, after V lost 1 base and J lost 0 bases. The CDR3 runs to 16 residues. Germline V gives CDR1 LNHNV, CDR2 YYDKDF (reference sequence). CDR3 in amino acids: CATSRARQGSYNEQFF. The CDR3 nucleotides read TGTGCCACCAGCAGAGCAAGACAGGGCTCCTACAATGAGCAGTTCTTC. Complete variable domain (other parts from reference TRBV15 and TRBJ2-1): DAMVIQNPRYQVTQFGKPVTLSCSQTLNHNVMYWYQQKSSQAPKLLFHYYDKDFNNEADTPDNFQSRRPNTSFCFLDIRSPGLGDTAMYLCATSRARQGSYNEQFFGPGTRLTVL.

This clone came up a few times. This chain links TRBV6-6 with TRBJ2-7; 10 bases are shared with TRBD2. The CDR3 has 14 residues. The germline V gene encodes CDR1 MNHNY and CDR2 SVGAGI (reference sequence). After removal of 7 bases from V and 7 bases from J, the junction contained 10 bases not matched to a gene. CDR3 protein: CASTPSGGAWEQYF. CDR3 DNA sequence: TGTGCCAGCACCCCCAGCGGGGGGGCATGGGAGCAGTACTTC.

The V gene is TRBV28, the J gene TRBJ1-5, with a tentative D call TRBD1 (6 bases). Germline CDR1 and CDR2: MDHEN and SYDVKM. CDR3 size: 16 residues. The V end was cut by 6 bases, the J end by 2 bases, with 17 bases between. CDR3 sequence (DNA): TGTGCCAGCAGCCCCACAGGGTTTAGGGGCAATCAGCCCCAGCATTTT. Its protein product is CASSPTGFRGNQPQHF.

V and J are TRBV4-1 and TRBJ2-1; 10 bases are a match to TRBD1. The length of the CDR3 is 15 residues. Trimming at V came to 4 bases and at J to 6 bases, leaving 6 bases not matched to a gene. The germline V gene encodes CDR1 MGHRA and CDR2 YSYEKL. CDR3 protein: CASSPGTGVINEQFF. Here the CDR3 DNA reads TGCGCCAGCAGCCCCGGGACAGGGGTAATCAATGAGCAGTTCTTC.

This sequence joins TRBV7-3 and TRBJ1-1; possibly TRBD1 for D (5 bases). The CDR3 extends over 13 amino acids. From germline, CDR1 is SGHTA and CDR2 FQGTGA. The V end lost 5 bases, the J end lost 5 bases, and 12 bases lay between the germline ends. Written as DNA, the CDR3 is TGTGCCAGCAGCCCCACGGGGGTTACTGAAGCTTTCTTT. Its translation: CASSPTGVTEAFF.

This clone was counted between two and nine times. The gene calls are TRBV2 and TRBJ2-7, with 13 bases matching TRBD2. CDR1 SNHLY and CDR2 FYNNEI come from the germline V gene. Trimming cost V 6 bases and J 5 bases; bases outside gene matches: 7. The CDR3 spans 15 residues. DNA for the CDR3: TGTGCCAGCAGGCCTAGGACTAGCGGGGGCGACGAGCAGTACTTC. Translating gives CASRPRTSGGDEQYF.

The chain is built from TRBV4-1 and TRBJ1-2; TRBD1 agrees at 9 bases. The CDR3 runs 14 residues. Trimming at V came to 3 bases and at J to 5 bases, leaving 4 bases not matched to a gene. Germline V gene lookup returns CDR1 MGHRA and CDR2 YSYEKL. The CDR3 protein is CASSHPDRGYGYTF. CDR3 coding DNA: TGCGCCAGCAGCCATCCGGACAGGGGATATGGCTACACCTTC.

The V call is TRBV5-4, the J call TRBJ1-6; weak D call: TRBD1 (5 bases). The V end was cut by 2 bases, the J end by 8 bases, with 5 bases between. The CDR3 has 12 residues. CDR1 SGHNT and CDR2 YYREEE come from the germline V gene (reference sequence). In nucleotides, the CDR3 is TGTGCCAGCAGCTTACAGGATTCACCCCTCCACTTT. Its protein product is CASSLQDSPLHF.

The V and J genes are TRBV6-5 and TRBJ2-2, with D unclear. Germline CDR1 reads MNHEY; CDR2 reads SVGAGI. V gave up 2 bases and J gave up 3 bases, with 10 bases separating them. CDR3 length: 15 residues. The CDR3 sequence: CASSYGFGDTGELFF. In DNA, the CDR3 is TGTGCCAGCAGTTACGGGTTTGGAGACACCGGGGAGCTGTTTTTT.

The chain joins TRBV6-1 to TRBJ1-2, with 11 bases lining up with TRBD1. With 4 bases clipped from V and 7 bases from J, the junction kept 17 bases outside the gene matches. CDR1 and CDR2 from the germline V gene are MNHNS and SASEGT. The CDR3 has 18 residues. The CDR3 is CASSARTGGFRTTGGYTF. The CDR3 DNA reads as TGTGCCAGCAGTGCAAGGACAGGGGGCTTTCGCACTACGGGTGGCTACACCTTC.

This chain connects TRBV15 to TRBJ1-4; D is perhaps TRBD1 (5 bases). The CDR3 runs to 14 residues. Germline loops: CDR1 LNHNV, CDR2 YYDKDF (reference sequence). Trimming left V 8 bases short and J 15 bases short, with 25 bases between. The CDR3 sequence is CATFRGGPSAKVFF. CDR3 nucleotide sequence: TGTGCCACCTTCCGGGGGGGACCTAGCGCGAAAGTGTTTTTT.

V gene TRBV5-6 combines with J gene TRBJ2-2; perhaps TRBD1 as D (6 bases). The CDR3 sequence is 16 residues long. Germline V lookup: CDR1 SGHDT, CDR2 YYEEEE. Between the trimmed V and J ends, which lost 4 bases and 3 bases, there was a span of 16 bases. The CDR3 loop is CASSGPTGVDTGELFF. The CDR3 DNA follows: TGTGCCAGCAGCGGCCCGACAGGAGTCGACACCGGGGAGCTGTTTTTT.

The gene calls are TRBV18 and TRBJ1-5; D might be TRBD1 (6 bases). The CDR3 sequence is 15 residues long. The germline V and J ends were trimmed by 5 bases and 8 bases, with 19 bases remaining between them. Germline V gene sequence: CDR1 KGHSH, CDR2 LQKENI. The CDR3 sequence is CASSSGGAGKEPQHF. DNA of the CDR3: TGTGCCAGCTCATCGGGGGGCGCGGGAAAGGAGCCCCAGCATTTT.

The V gene is TRBV7-2, the J gene TRBJ2-5; a weak D match, TRBD1 (7 bases). With 6 bases removed from V and 9 bases from J, the gap between germline ends came to 17 bases. Germline lookup yields CDR1 SGHTA and CDR2 FQGNSA. This CDR3 has 13 residues. The CDR3 sequence: CASRQGGRGSQYF. The CDR3 nucleotides read TGTGCCAGCAGACAAGGGGGCCGGGGGTCCCAGTACTTC.

J is TRBJ2-7 and V is TRBV25-1; TRBD2 agrees at 9 bases. The CDR3 has 17 residues. Germline trimming cut 2 bases from V and 6 bases from J; bases unmatched to any gene: 14. The germline V gene has CDR1 MGHDK and CDR2 SYGVNS. The CDR3 region has the DNA TGTGCCAGCAGTGAAAGGTCAGGACTAGCGCAAAGGGGCGAGCAGTACTTC. It encodes CASSERSGLAQRGEQYF.

The chain employs TRBV28 and TRBJ1-5; 9 bases line up with TRBD1. The CDR3 contains 15 residues. CDR1 is MDHEN and CDR2 is SYDVKM in the germline V gene. V shed 5 bases, J shed 2 bases, and the junction held 4 bases outside the gene matches. The CDR3 sequence: CASSPRTGGNQPQHF. The DNA of the CDR3 is TGTGCCAGCAGTCCACGGACAGGGGGCAATCAGCCCCAGCATTTT.

The chain combines TRBV7-7 with TRBJ2-3, with 7 nucleotides matching TRBD1. V lost 4 bases to trimming and J lost 6 bases; unmatched junction nucleotides: 7. The CDR3 is 14 amino acids. CDR1 SSHAT and CDR2 FNYEAQ come from the germline V gene (reference sequence). The CDR3 bases are TGTGCCAGCAGCTCCGACAGGGCAGGGGATACGCAGTATTTT. Translating gives CASSSDRAGDTQYF. Looking up the rest from reference TRBV7-7 and TRBJ2-3 gives the full variable domain: GAGVSQSPRYKVTKRGQDVTLRCDPISSHATLYWYQQALGQGPEFLTYFNYEAQPDKSGLPSDRFSAERPEGSISTLTIQRTEQRDSAMYRCASSSDRAGDTQYFGPGTRLTVL.

The J gene is TRBJ1-1, the V gene TRBV6-5; D not resolved. The germline V gene encodes CDR1 MNHEY and CDR2 SVGAGI. The CDR3 is made up of 13 amino acids. Trimming stripped 3 bases from V and 6 bases from J, with 11 bases between. The CDR3 sequence is CASSYAGVSEAFF. For the CDR3, the DNA is TGTGCCAGCAGTTATGCCGGGGTTTCTGAAGCTTTCTTT.

This chain uses TRBV5-8 with TRBJ2-3, with TRBD1 matching over 9 bases. With V trimmed by 4 bases and J by 4 bases, 13 bases remained unmatched. Germline V gives CDR1 SGHTS, CDR2 YDEGEE. This CDR3 comprises 17 residues. This CDR3 reads CASSGGQGVVGPDTQYF. In DNA, the CDR3 is TGTGCCAGCAGCGGGGGACAGGGAGTAGTGGGGCCAGATACGCAGTATTTT.

V is TRBV7-9 and J is TRBJ1-3; D remains ambiguous. Deletions cut 1 base from V and 2 bases from J, with 3 bases between. Looked up from germline, CDR1 is SEHNR and CDR2 is FQNEAQ (reference sequence). This CDR3 is built from 13 residues. The CDR3 loop reads CASSLEPGNTIYF. CDR3 DNA: TGTGCCAGCAGCTTAGAGCCTGGAAACACCATATATTTT.

This clone has only one observation. The chain couples TRBV19 to TRBJ2-3, with 11 positions matching TRBD2. The CDR3 is 15 residues long. From germline, CDR1 is LNHDA and CDR2 SQIVND (reference sequence). V gave up 6 bases and J gave up 5 bases; unmatched junction bases: 7. The CDR3 is CASSGSGGALDTQYF. CDR3 sequence (DNA): TGTGCCAGTAGCGGTAGCGGGGGGGCTCTAGATACGCAGTATTTT.